A single T cell receptor beta chain is shown here with its context. Antigen unknown. The data derive from a study of CD4 T cells in relation to SARS-CoV-2 and coronaviruses. Whole-study context: PBMCs were cultured with antigen for roughly 11 days before TCR beta sequencing. Negative control cultures got HIV-1 Nef peptides or no peptide.

The unexposed donors gave CD4+ T cells in about 2011-2018, prior to COVID-19. CD4+ T cells were isolated from the cells after 10 days of culture. Cells permitting, SARS-CoV-2 S/N and four cold-coronavirus spikes were tested on unexposed-donor CD4+ T cells. The table came from immunoSEQ multiplex PCR; TCRdb's copy has only in-frame clones and leaves some out. The sample lists more than 20,000 clones; under 80% were seen once. The receptor comes from a human donor in good health. The sequencing sample was made of CD4+ T cells from PBMCs, cultured in vitro.

For the CDR3, the DNA is TGTGCCAGCAGGCGGGCAGAGACCCAGTACTTC. Translation: CASRRAETQYF. The rearrangement uses TRBV2 and TRBJ2-5; a weak D match, TRBD2 (5 bases). In germline, CDR1 is SNHLY, CDR2 FYNNEI. V lost 6 bases and J 4 bases, leaving 6 bases between the germline ends. This CDR3 has 11 residues.